The 21 T cell receptor beta chains below were found in one sample sequenced in a study of vaccination effects on CD4 cells after COVID-19. Before any sequencing was done, the ViraFEST assay used viral peptide pools to expand antigen-specific CD4+ T cells. When roughly eleven days of culture had elapsed, CD4+ T cells were isolated. Each person got two doses of an mRNA SARS-CoV-2 vaccine, BNT162b2 or mRNA-1273. These receptors' targets are unknown. The assay was immunoSEQ multiplex PCR, and TCRdb's table has in-frame clones only and misses some. The sample lists 25,000 to 30,000 clones, roughly 70% occurring once. The sequences come from CD4+ T cells from PBMCs cultured with HCoV-NL63 spike peptides, collected after COVID-19 vaccination. These receptors were taken from a human donor who received a COVID-19 vaccine.

The J gene is TRBJ1-5, the V gene TRBV19; the match to TRBD1 covers 12 bases. V was clipped by 5 bases and J by 1 base; unmatched bases: 6. The CDR3 runs to 17 residues. Germline-derived CDR1 and CDR2 are LNHDA and SQIVND (reference sequence). CDR3 protein: CASSPGQGARSNQPQHF. As DNA, the CDR3 is TGTGCCAGTAGTCCGGGACAGGGGGCTAGGAGCAATCAGCCCCAGCATTTT.

Only one count was recorded for this clone. The gene calls are TRBV5-3 and TRBJ1-6; TRBD1 agrees at 7 bases. TRBV5-3 is identified as an open reading frame with a role that is uncertain. The CDR3 extends over 15 amino acids. Trimming took 7 bases from V and 7 from J; bases not matched to a gene: 11. DNA for the CDR3: TGTGCCAGACCCGGACAGGAGGATCGGAATTCACCCCTCCACTTT. It translates to CARPGQEDRNSPLHF.

The chain combines TRBV6-1 with TRBJ2-3, with 11 bases identical to TRBD1. The CDR3 covers 17 residues. V lost 4 bases, J lost 2 bases, and 8 bases stayed unmatched. Germline V gene lookup returns CDR1 MNHNS and CDR2 SASEGT. The CDR3 spells CASSAHPGQGDTDTQYF. DNA for the CDR3: TGTGCCAGCAGTGCTCACCCGGGACAGGGGGACACAGATACGCAGTATTTT.

The chain has TRBV5-6 and TRBJ1-1; D gene uncertain. Germline V CDR1 and CDR2: SGHDT, YYEEEE. Trimming cost V 0 bases and J 7 bases, with 13 bases left between them. The CDR3 contains 14 residues. This CDR3 reads CASSLGGQDGEAFF. Written as DNA, the CDR3 is TGTGCCAGCAGCTTGGGAGGGCAGGACGGTGAAGCTTTCTTT.

This rearrangement joins TRBV12-3 or TRBV12-4 to TRBJ1-1; D unclear. Trimming took off 0 bases at V and 12 bases at J, with 14 bases between the two ends. This CDR3 has 13 amino acids. CDR3 sequence (DNA): TGTGCCAGCAGTTTAGCCATCATGGGTCTACCTTTCTTT. It translates to CASSLAIMGLPFF.

The chain combines TRBV9 with TRBJ1-6; 7 bases map to TRBD1. The CDR3 spans 13 residues. Looked up from germline, CDR1 is SGDLS and CDR2 is YYNGEE. V gave up 3 bases and J gave up 9 bases; unmatched junction bases: 3. This CDR3 reads CASSEGTVSPLHF. Written as DNA, the CDR3 is TGTGCCAGCAGCGAGGGGACAGTTTCACCCCTCCACTTT.

This clone was observed a handful of times. The rearrangement links TRBV10-1 to TRBJ1-1, with unresolved D. This CDR3 spans 14 amino acids. V was pared by 1 base and J by 4 bases, with 10 bases between. CDR1 is WNHNN, CDR2 SYGVQD, per germline (reference sequence). The CDR3, as DNA: TGCGCCAGCAGTGAGTTTCGGTTGGGCACTGAAGCTTTCTTT. This gives the protein CASSEFRLGTEAFF.

CDR3 sequence (DNA): TGTGCCAGCAGCGTTACCCATAACACTGAAGCTTTCTTT. Its protein product is CASSVTHNTEAFF. The chain is built from TRBV7-9 and TRBJ1-1; no reliable D call. V lost 5 bases, J lost 2 bases, and 9 bases lay in between. CDR1 and CDR2 from the germline V gene are SEHNR and FQNEAQ (reference sequence). There are 13 residues in the CDR3.

The chain joins TRBV4-2 to TRBJ2-5; 12 nucleotides agree with TRBD2. Germline lookup yields CDR1 LGHNA and CDR2 YNFKEQ. CDR3 length: 18 amino acids. Germline trimming cut 0 bases from V and 2 bases from J; bases unmatched to any gene: 7. The CDR3 coding sequence is TGTGCCAGCAGCCAAGAGGCTAGCGGGGGGGTGGAACAAGAGACCCAGTACTTC. It yields the protein CASSQEASGGVEQETQYF.

The rearrangement links TRBV6-1 to TRBJ2-3, with 8 bases aligning to TRBD2. Trimming removed 4 bases from V and 0 bases from J; junction bases left unmatched: 0. From germline, CDR1 is MNHNS and CDR2 SASEGT. The CDR3 has 14 amino acids. CDR3 amino acids: CASSVAGSTDTQYF. Written as DNA, the CDR3 is TGTGCCAGCAGTGTAGCGGGAAGCACAGATACGCAGTATTTT.

This clone was recorded a few times. This chain uses TRBV10-1 with TRBJ1-1; 8 nucleotides align to TRBD1. The trim removed 2 bases at V and 6 bases at J, leaving 2 bases unmatched. The germline CDR1 and CDR2 sequences are WNHNN and SYGVQD (reference sequence). CDR3 length: 13 residues. Written as DNA, the CDR3 is TGCGCCAGCAGTGAGGAGACAGGGGCTGAAGCTTTCTTT. It encodes CASSEETGAEAFF.

J is TRBJ1-1 and V is TRBV3-1 (or the pseudogene TRBV3-2); D perhaps matches TRBD1 (5 bases). The CDR3 extends over 15 amino acids. Germline V lookup: CDR1 LGHDT, CDR2 YNNKEL (reference sequence). V shed 1 base and J shed 4 bases, with 13 bases lying between them. As DNA, the CDR3 is TGTGCCAGCAGCCAAGGGGCGGGGGGGAGCACTGAAGCTTTCTTT. Amino acid sequence: CASSQGAGGSTEAFF.

The rearrangement uses TRBV28 and TRBJ2-3; no reliable D call. V was shortened by 3 bases and J by 7 bases, with 23 bases between the two germline ends. Germline V CDR1 and CDR2: MDHEN, SYDVKM. CDR3 length equals 17 residues. For the CDR3, the DNA is TGTGCCAGCAGTTTTGGTAGGGCAGCCGGTGAAATGAATACGCAGTATTTT. It codes for CASSFGRAAGEMNTQYF. Using reference TRBV28 and TRBJ2-3 for the parts outside the CDR3, the full variable domain is DVKVTQSSRYLVKRTGEKVFLECVQDMDHENMFWYRQDPGLGLRLIYFSYDVKMKEKGDIPEGYSVSREKKERFSLILESASTNQTSMYLCASSFGRAAGEMNTQYFGPGTRLTVL.

The chain combines TRBV18 with TRBJ2-7; D possibly corresponds to TRBD1 (5 bases). The CDR3 contains 14 residues. In germline, CDR1 is KGHSH, CDR2 LQKENI. V shed 2 bases and J shed 9 bases, with 17 bases lying between them. DNA of the CDR3: TGTGCCAGCTCACCATTCGCGCAGGAGCAGGGGCAGTACTTC. Residues: CASSPFAQEQGQYF.

This sequence joins TRBV25-1 and TRBJ2-1; 7 nucleotides align to TRBD1. Germline loops: CDR1 MGHDK, CDR2 SYGVNS. V lost 5 bases and J lost 2; bases outside the gene matches: 6. This CDR3 is 15 amino acids long. The DNA for the CDR3 is TGTGCCAGCAGTAAACAGGGGTCCACCTACAATGAGCAGTTCTTC. It encodes CASSKQGSTYNEQFF.

This clone was observed a few times. CDR3 nucleotides: TGTGCCAGTAGTGAGAGTTCCTACGAGCAGTACTTC. This sequence encodes CASSESSYEQYF. This chain joins TRBV19 and TRBJ2-7; D is unresolved. Germline CDR1 is LNHDA and CDR2 is SQIVND (reference sequence). This CDR3 contains 12 residues. V gave up 5 bases and J gave up 1 base, with 6 bases separating them.

The V gene is TRBV5-1, the J gene TRBJ1-5; TRBD1 matches 7 bases. Losses at the gene ends were 0 bases for V and 5 bases for J; bases not matched to a gene: 8. This CDR3 is built from 16 residues. CDR1 is SGHRS and CDR2 is YFSETQ in the germline V gene. As DNA, the CDR3 is TGCGCCAGCAGCTTGGGAGGACAGGCGTTTTATCAGCCCCAGCATTTT. It is translated as CASSLGGQAFYQPQHF.

This clone turned up a few times. V is TRBV10-3 and J is TRBJ1-1; D remains unclear. The germline V gene has CDR1 ENHRY and CDR2 SYGVKD. With 0 bases removed from V and 2 bases from J, the gap between germline ends came to 10 bases. This CDR3 comprises 15 residues. The DNA for the CDR3 is TGTGCCATCAGTGAGTCGGTAGCAAAAAACACTGAAGCTTTCTTT. Residues: CAISESVAKNTEAFF.

The chain joins TRBV2 to TRBJ1-1; D is unresolved. Germline V gives CDR1 SNHLY, CDR2 FYNNEI. The V end lost 3 bases, the J end lost 8 bases, and 7 bases lay between the germline ends. This CDR3 comprises 11 residues. Here the CDR3 DNA reads TGTGCCAGCAGTGATTACAGCGAAGCTTTCTTT. Translating gives CASSDYSEAFF.

The chain joins TRBV24-1 to TRBJ2-3; the D gene could be TRBD1 or TRBD2 (5 bases each). This CDR3 is built from 15 residues. V was cut by 5 bases and J by 0 bases, with 11 bases left in between. CDR1 and CDR2 from the germline V gene are KGHDR and SFDVKD. Here the CDR3 DNA reads TGTGCCACCAGTGGTGGGACGGGAAGCACAGATACGCAGTATTTT. Encoded protein: CATSGGTGSTDTQYF.

This clone was counted only a few times. This rearrangement joins TRBV5-3 to TRBJ1-6; 8 nucleotides agree with TRBD1. TRBV5-3 is an ORF, with its function uncertain. V lost 4 bases, J lost 10 bases, and 7 bases stayed unmatched. The CDR3 consists of 14 residues. CDR3 sequence reads: CARSRRTGNSPLHF. CDR3 coding DNA: TGTGCCAGAAGCAGACGGACAGGGAACTCACCCCTCCACTTT.